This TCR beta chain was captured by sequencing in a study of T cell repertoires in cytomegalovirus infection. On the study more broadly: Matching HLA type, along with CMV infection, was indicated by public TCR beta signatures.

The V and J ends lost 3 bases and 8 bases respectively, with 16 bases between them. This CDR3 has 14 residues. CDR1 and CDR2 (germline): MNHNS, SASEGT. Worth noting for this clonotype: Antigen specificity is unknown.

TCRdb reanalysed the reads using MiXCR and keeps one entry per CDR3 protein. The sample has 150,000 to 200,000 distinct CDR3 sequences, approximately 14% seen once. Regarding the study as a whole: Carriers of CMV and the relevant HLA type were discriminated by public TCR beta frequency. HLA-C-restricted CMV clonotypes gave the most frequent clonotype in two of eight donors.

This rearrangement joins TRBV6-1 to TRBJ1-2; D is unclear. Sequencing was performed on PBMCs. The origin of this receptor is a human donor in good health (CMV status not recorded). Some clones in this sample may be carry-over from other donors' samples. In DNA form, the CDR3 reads TGTGCCAGCAGTGATAACGAGGGTATTAGGGGCTACACCTTC. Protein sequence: CASSDNEGIRGYTF.